In this sample, the clone carrying this T cell receptor (beta chain) turned up many times. Its antigen is unknown. The data derive from a study of Graves' ophthalmopathy and Graves' hyperthyroidism. Findings and caveats of the study: Most expanded thyroid clonotypes above 0.001 frequency also appeared in blood.

None of the included patients had other autoimmune diseases, uncontrolled infections, pregnancy or lactation, as these led to exclusion. Diagnosis relied on clinical symptoms, serum thyroxine, TRAb, thyroid ultrasound and orbital computed tomography. In germline, CDR1 is DFQATT, CDR2 SNEGSKA (reference sequence). Trimming left V 6 bases short and J 4 bases short, with 16 bases between. This CDR3 spans 14 amino acids. The study amplified TCR beta CDR3 regions using RNA transcripts. HTBI-primed first-round RT-PCR preceded second-round multiplex PCR. A single record per CDR3 protein comes from TCRdb applying MiXCR to the multiplex PCR reads. The sample gives hundreds of thousands of distinct CDR3 sequences, about a fifth of which show up once; around 6.5% is in the top ten.

The material sequenced was peripheral blood. This TCR was sampled from a woman aged 18 to 35 with stable Graves' hyperthyroidism. Some clones in this sample may be carry-over from other donors' samples. The V gene is TRBV20-1, the J gene TRBJ1-5; possibly TRBD1 for D (6 bases). The CDR3 reads CSALLDRQNQPQHF. CDR3 DNA: TGCAGTGCCCTCCTCGACAGGCAAAATCAGCCCCAGCATTTT.